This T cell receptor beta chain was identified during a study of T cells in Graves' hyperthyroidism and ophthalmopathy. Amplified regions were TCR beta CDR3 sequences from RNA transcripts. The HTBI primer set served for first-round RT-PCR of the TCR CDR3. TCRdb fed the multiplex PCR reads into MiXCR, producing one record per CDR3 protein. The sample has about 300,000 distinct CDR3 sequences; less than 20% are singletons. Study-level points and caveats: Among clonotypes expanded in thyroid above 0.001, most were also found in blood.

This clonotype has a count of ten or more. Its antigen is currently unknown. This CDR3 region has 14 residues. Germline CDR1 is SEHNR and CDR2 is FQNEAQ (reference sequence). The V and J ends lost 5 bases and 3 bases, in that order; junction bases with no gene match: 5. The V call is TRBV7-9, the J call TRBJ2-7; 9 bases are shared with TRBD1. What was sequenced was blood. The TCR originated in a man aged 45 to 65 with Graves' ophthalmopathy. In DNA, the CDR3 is TGTGCCAGCAGCCCCCCGGGACAGGGCTACGAGCAGTACTTC. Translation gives CASSPPGQGYEQYF.